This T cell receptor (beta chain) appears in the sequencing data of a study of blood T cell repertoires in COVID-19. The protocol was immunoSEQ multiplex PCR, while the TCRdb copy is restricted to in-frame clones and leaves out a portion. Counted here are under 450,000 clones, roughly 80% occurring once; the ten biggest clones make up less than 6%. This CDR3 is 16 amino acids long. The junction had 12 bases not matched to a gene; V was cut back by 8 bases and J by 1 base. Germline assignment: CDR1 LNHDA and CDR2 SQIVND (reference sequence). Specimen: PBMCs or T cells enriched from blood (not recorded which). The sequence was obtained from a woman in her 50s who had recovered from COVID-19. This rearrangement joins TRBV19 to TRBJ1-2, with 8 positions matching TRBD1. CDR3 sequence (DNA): TGTGCCAGTCTTCGTCAACCAGGGGGCGGTAACTATGGCTACACCTTC. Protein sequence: CASLRQPGGGNYGYTF. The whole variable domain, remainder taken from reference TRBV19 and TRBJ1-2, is DGGITQSPKYLFRKEGQNVTLSCEQNLNHDAMYWYRQDPGQGLRLIYYSQIVNDFQKGDIAEGYSVSREKKESFPLTVTSAQKNPTAFYLCASLRQPGGGNYGYTFGSGTRLTVV.